A selection of T cell receptor beta chains follows, all from one sample in a study of cytomegalovirus exposure and HLA in healthy donors. Clones were sequenced by immunoSEQ multiplex PCR, and TCRdb holds only the in-frame ones, with some missing. In the table there are about 100,000 clones, around three quarters of which are singletons. Sequencing was done on a sample of PBMCs. All receptors derive from a young man in good health and CMV-seronegative. Each CDR3 is given with its conserved first and last residue.

J gene	V gene	CDR3 protein
TRBJ2-7	TRBV2	CASSETFYGTGGSYEQYF
TRBJ1-2	TRBV9	CASSPRETLVHYGYTF
TRBJ2-5	TRBV28	CASSLSGTRETQYF
TRBJ1-1	TRBV15	CATSRDSEATEAFF
TRBJ1-5	TRBV4-3	CASSQDTDQPQHF
TRBJ2-7	TRBV4-2	CASSHPLAAVYEQYF
TRBJ1-2	TRBV11-2	CASSNRGNYGYTF
TRBJ1-3	TRBV6-5	CASSYSGDYSGNTIYF
TRBJ1-3	TRBV30	CAWSLTSGNTIYF
TRBJ2-3	TRBV5-4	CASSWEEGGTDTQYF
TRBJ2-5	TRBV9	CASKPGHQETQYF
TRBJ2-1	TRBV19	CASSGVLAGEAGKNEQFF
TRBJ2-7	TRBV7-9	CASSLWRGGHEQYF
TRBJ1-6	TRBV18	CASSPQIGESPLHF
TRBJ2-3	TRBV6-1	CASSQQVVSTDTQYF
TRBJ1-1	TRBV7-9	CASSFHFRDRGAPNTEAFF
TRBJ2-3	TRBV6-4	CASSGVSGPTDTQYF
TRBJ1-2	TRBV7-2	CASSLLGRNYYGYTF
TRBJ2-2	TRBV30	CAWRAPSRNTGELFF
TRBJ2-5	TRBV5-1	CASSLDLGVQETQYF
TRBJ2-1	TRBV5-6	CASRPAGTYNEQFF
TRBJ1-2	TRBV18	CASSPNPNGGTTNYGYTF
TRBJ2-7	TRBV12-5	CASGLAHSGLSYEQYF
TRBJ2-1	TRBV1	CTSSQRDRGMVDLEQFF
TRBJ1-3	TRBV4-3	CASSHADFLSGNTIYF
TRBJ2-3	TRBV28	CALEDRAKDTQYF
TRBJ2-7	TRBV6-5	CASSYSRVAGANEQYF
TRBJ1-3	TRBV5-4	CASSWILDRVSGNTIYF
TRBJ1-1	TRBV11-2	CASSLDGVAGAFF
TRBJ2-2	TRBV30	CAWSVLGQDTGELFF
TRBJ2-1	TRBV10-3	CAISEIVGVLNEQFF
TRBJ2-3	TRBV7-9	CASSSTLDRARTDTQYF
TRBJ2-5	TRBV5-6	CASSPAGSPETQYF
TRBJ2-7	TRBV28	CASSSSGVPSYEQYF
TRBJ2-7	TRBV9	CASSVATGLTYEQYF
TRBJ2-7	TRBV18	CASSPQGSYEQYF
TRBJ2-7	TRBV18	CASSPSQDYEQYF
TRBJ2-1	TRBV19	CASSILAPSYNEQFF
.	TRBV29-1	CSVELDRGYEQYF